The present entry profiles one T cell receptor (beta chain) with its context. The CDR3 contains 17 residues. Trimming cost V 2 bases and J 4 bases; bases outside gene matches: 10. Looked up from germline, CDR1 is LNHDA and CDR2 is SQIVND (reference sequence). The assay was immunoSEQ multiplex PCR, and TCRdb's table has in-frame clones only and misses some. This table has fewer than 250,000 clones, just over 85% appearing once. This sample is part of a study of blood T cell repertoires in COVID-19. The sequencing input was PBMCs or T cells enriched from blood (not recorded which). This clonotype was obtained from a woman between 40 and 55 years old with acute COVID-19. The chain combines TRBV19 with TRBJ1-5; 8 bases map to TRBD1. CDR3 loop: CASSIRATGGGNQPQHF. The CDR3 DNA sequence: TGTGCCAGTAGTATAAGGGCTACAGGGGGGGGGAATCAGCCCCAGCATTTT.